The 2 T cell receptor beta chains below come from one sample, sequenced in a study of blood T cells in healthy people across ages. For the second PCR, which ran for 7 to 11 cycles, a sample-barcoded 5' primer and a J-beta primer mix were used. TCRdb recomputed calls from the 5' RACE reads with MiXCR, one row per CDR3 protein. The sample shows roughly 640,000 distinct CDR3 sequences, about 30% of them seen only once. The material sequenced was blood. The origin of the receptors is an elderly woman in good health.

Comment on this clonotype: It may be a read error: a sequence one base away is much more abundant. The J gene is TRBJ2-7, the V gene TRBV20-1; 10 bases fit TRBD1. CDR3 size: 14 residues. The junction had 3 bases not matched to a gene; V was cut back by 1 base and J by 3 bases. Germline V gene sequence: CDR1 DFQATT, CDR2 SNEGSKA (reference sequence). The CDR3 region is CSARADRGSYEQYF. The CDR3, as DNA: TGCAGTGCTAGAGCGGACAGGGGGAGCTACGAGCAGTACTTC.

In this sample, this clonotype turned up many times. The V and J genes are TRBV20-1 and TRBJ2-7; D gene uncertain. Germline V lookup: CDR1 DFQATT, CDR2 SNEGSKA (reference sequence). The CDR3 runs 13 residues. The V end was cut by 4 bases, the J end by 6 bases, with 16 bases between. The CDR3 is CSAIWSRVSEQYF. The CDR3, as DNA: TGCAGTGCTATCTGGTCCCGAGTATCCGAGCAGTACTTC.